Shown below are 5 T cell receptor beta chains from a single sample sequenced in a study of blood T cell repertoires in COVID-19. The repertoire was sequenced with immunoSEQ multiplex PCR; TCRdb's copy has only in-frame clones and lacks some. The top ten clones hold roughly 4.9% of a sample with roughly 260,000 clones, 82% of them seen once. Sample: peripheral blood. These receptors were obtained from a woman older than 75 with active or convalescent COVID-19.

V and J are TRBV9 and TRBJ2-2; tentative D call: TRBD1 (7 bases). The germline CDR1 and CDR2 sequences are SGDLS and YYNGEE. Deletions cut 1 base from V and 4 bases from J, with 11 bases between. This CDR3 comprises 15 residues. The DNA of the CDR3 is TGTGCCAGCAGCGTACTCCAGGGGGGCACCGGGGAGCTGTTTTTT. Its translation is CASSVLQGGTGELFF.

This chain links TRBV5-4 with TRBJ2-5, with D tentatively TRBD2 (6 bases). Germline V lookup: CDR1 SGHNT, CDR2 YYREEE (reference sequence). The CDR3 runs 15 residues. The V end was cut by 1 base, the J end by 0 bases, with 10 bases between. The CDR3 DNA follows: TGTGCCAGCAGCTTGACCGCGGGGAACCAAGAGACCCAGTACTTC. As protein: CASSLTAGNQETQYF.

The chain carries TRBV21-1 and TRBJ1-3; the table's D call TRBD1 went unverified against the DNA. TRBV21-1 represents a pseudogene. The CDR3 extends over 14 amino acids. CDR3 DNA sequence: TGTGCCAGCAGCAAAACAGTCTCTGGAAACACCATATATTTT. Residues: CASSKTVSGNTIYF.

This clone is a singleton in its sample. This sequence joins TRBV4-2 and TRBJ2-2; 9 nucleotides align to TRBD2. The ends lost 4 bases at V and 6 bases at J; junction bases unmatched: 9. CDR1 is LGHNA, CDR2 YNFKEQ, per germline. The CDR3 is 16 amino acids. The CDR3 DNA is TGTGCCAGCAGCCGCGAGATCCGCGGGGGGGCCGGGGAGCTGTTTTTT. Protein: CASSREIRGGAGELFF.

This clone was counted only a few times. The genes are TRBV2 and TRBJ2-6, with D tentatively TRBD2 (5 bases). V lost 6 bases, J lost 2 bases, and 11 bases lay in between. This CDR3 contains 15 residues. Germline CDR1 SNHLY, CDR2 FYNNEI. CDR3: CASSPRATGANVLTF. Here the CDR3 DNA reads TGTGCCAGCAGCCCGAGGGCTACTGGGGCCAACGTCCTGACTTTC.